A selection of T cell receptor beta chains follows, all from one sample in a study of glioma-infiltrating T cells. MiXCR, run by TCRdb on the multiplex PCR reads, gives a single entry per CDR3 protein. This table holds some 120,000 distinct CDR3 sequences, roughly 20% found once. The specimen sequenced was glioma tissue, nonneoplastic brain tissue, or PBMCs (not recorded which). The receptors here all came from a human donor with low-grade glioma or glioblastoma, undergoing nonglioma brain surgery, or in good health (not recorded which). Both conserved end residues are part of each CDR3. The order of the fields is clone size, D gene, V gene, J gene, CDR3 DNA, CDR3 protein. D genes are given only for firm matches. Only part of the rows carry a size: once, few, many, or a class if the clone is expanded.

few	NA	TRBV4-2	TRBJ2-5	TGTGCCAGCAGCCAAGATCGCTGGGCAGGGGCCCTATCGGGAGAGACCCAGTACTTC	CASSQDRWAGALSGETQYF
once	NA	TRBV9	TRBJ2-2	TGTGCCAGCAGCGTAGGACAGAACACCGGGGAGCTGTCTTTT	CASSVGQNTGELSF
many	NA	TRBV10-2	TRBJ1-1	TGCGCCAGCACATTCGGGGACACTGAAGCTTTCTTT	CASTFGDTEAFF
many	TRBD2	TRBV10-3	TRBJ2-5	TGTGCCATCAGTGTAGGTAGCGGGAGTAAGGCCCAGTACTTC	CAISVGSGSKAQYF
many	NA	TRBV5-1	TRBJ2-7	TGTGCCAGCAGCCTCGGTGGGTACGAGCAGTACTTC	CASSLGGYEQYF
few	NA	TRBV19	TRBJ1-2	TGTGCCAGTAGTATAGATCGGACGTACTATGGCTACACCTTC	CASSIDRTYYGYTF
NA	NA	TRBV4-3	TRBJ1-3	TGCGCCAGCAGCCAAGATAGTGCCGGGGTGAACTCTGGAAACACCATATATTTT	CASSQDSAGVNSGNTIYF
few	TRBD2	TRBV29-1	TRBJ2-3	TGCAGCGTTGGTCCTAGCGGGAGTGTTCCAGATACGCAGTATTTT	CSVGPSGSVPDTQYF
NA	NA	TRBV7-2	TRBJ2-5	TGTGCCAGCCGCTTAGCGGTCCATCCCCAAGAGACACAGTACTTC	CASRLAVHPQETQYF
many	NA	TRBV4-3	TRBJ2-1	TGCGCCAGCAGCCAAGCGTCCCTATACAATGAGCAGTTCTTC	CASSQASLYNEQFF
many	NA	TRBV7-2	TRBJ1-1	TGTGCCAGCAGCTTATTAGGGGTTGCTTTCTTT	CASSLLGVAFF
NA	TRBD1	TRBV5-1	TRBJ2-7	TGCGCCAGCAGCCCTCCACCTCGGACAGGGGGGAACGAGCAGTACTTC	CASSPPPRTGGNEQYF
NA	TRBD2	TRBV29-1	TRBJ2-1	TGCAGCGTTCCCGGGGGGGGGACCCAGCAGTTCTTC	CSVPGGGTQQFF
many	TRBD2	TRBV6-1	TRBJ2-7	TGTGCCAGCTCAGCGGGGCGCACTTACGAGCAGTACTTC	CASSAGRTYEQYF
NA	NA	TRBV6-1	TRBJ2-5	TGTGCCAGGGAACTCAAAGAGACCAAGTACTTC	CARELKETKYF
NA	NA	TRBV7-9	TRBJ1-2	TGTGCCAGCAGCTTAGATGTGCCGACAGATTATGGCTACACCTTC	CASSLDVPTDYGYTF
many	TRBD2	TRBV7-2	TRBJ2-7	TGTGCCAGCAGCGAACTAGCGGGAGGCTTGAGGGTCGAGCAGTACTTC	CASSELAGGLRVEQYF
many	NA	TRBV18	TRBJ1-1	TGTGCCAGCTCACCAACCTTCGGAATGAACACTGAAGCTTTCTTT	CASSPTFGMNTEAFF
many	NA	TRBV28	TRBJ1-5	TGTGCCAGCAGTTTAGGTGGCAGCAATCAGCCCCAGCATTTT	CASSLGGSNQPQHF
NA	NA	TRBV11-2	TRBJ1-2	TGTGCCAGCAGCCGTCCGACAGGATTTAACGGCTACACCTTC	CASSRPTGFNGYTF
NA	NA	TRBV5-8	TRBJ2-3	TGTGCCAGCCGCTTGGTGGCACAGGGAAGAGATACGCAGTATTTT	CASRLVAQGRDTQYF
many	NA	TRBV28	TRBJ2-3	TGTGCCCACGGCGGAGGGGGCACAGATACGCAGTATTTT	CAHGGGGTDTQYF
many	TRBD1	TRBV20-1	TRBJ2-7	TGCAGTGCACCGGAGGAACAGGGGGCCGGCGAGCAGTACTTC	CSAPEEQGAGEQYF
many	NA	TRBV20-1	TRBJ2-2	TGCAGTGCGTTAGACTGGCAGGTCAACACCGGGGAGCTGTTTTTT	CSALDWQVNTGELFF
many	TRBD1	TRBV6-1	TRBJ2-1	TGTGCCAGCAGTGGAATTGGGACAGGGTCCTACAATGAGCAGTTCTTC	CASSGIGTGSYNEQFF
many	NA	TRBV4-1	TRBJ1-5	TGCGCCAGCAGCCATGACACCTTCAATCAGCCCCAGCATTTT	CASSHDTFNQPQHF
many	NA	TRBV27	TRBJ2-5	TGTGCCAGCAGTCCATCCGGGCCTCGATACCAAGAGACCCAGTACTTC	CASSPSGPRYQETQYF
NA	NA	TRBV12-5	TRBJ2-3	TGTGCTAGTGGCTCCTACATTTCGCCCCCGTACCAAGAGACCCAGTACTTT	CASGSYISPPYQETQYF
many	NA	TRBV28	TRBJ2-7	TGTGCCAGCAGCACTGACAGAACCAAGCAGTACTTC	CASSTDRTKQYF
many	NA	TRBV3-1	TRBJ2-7	TGTGCCAGCAGCCAAGAGGGATTAACCTACGAGCAGTACTTC	CASSQEGLTYEQYF
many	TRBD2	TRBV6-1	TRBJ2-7	TGTGCCAGTGGAGACACTAGCGGGAACTACGAGCAGTACTTC	CASGDTSGNYEQYF
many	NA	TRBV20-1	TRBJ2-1	TGCAGTGCTAGAGTCCGGGATGAGCAGTTCTTC	CSARVRDEQFF
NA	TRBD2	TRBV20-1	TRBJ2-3	TGCAGTGCTAGAGATGTGTCGGGAGGTTGGGCAGATACGCAGTATTTT	CSARDVSGGWADTQYF
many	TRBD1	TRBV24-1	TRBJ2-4	TGTGCCAGTTTCAGGGGGCACCCAATCGAAAACATTCAGTACTTC	CASFRGHPIENIQYF
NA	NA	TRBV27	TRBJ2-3	TGTGCCAGCAGTCGTTCCGGGGACACAGATACGCAGTATTTT	CASSRSGDTDTQYF
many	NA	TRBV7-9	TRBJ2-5	TGTGCCAGCAGCTTAGCGGGGACGGAGACCCAGTACTTC	CASSLAGTETQYF
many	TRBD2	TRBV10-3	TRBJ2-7	TGTGCCATCGGGGCGGGGGATTACGAGCAGTACTTC	CAIGAGDYEQYF
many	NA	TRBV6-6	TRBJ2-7	TGTGCCAGCAGTTACTCGTCGGAAGATCAGTACTTC	CASSYSSEDQYF
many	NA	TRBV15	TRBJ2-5	TGTGCCACCAGCAAAGAGGTGGGAAACCAAGAGACCCAGTACTTC	CATSKEVGNQETQYF
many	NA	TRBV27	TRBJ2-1	TGTGCCAGCAGTTTATGGCCTGGGGGGTCCGCAAGCTCCTACAATGAGCAGTTCTTC	CASSLWPGGSASSYNEQFF